Presented here are 10 T cell receptor beta chains from one specimen sequenced in a study of T cells in Graves' hyperthyroidism and ophthalmopathy. Amplified regions were TCR beta CDR3 sequences from RNA transcripts. HTBI primers drove first-round RT-PCR of the TCR CDR3. TCRdb itself ran the multiplex PCR reads through MiXCR, one entry per CDR3 protein. The sample lists about 59,000 distinct CDR3 sequences, approximately 57% occurring once. Sequencing input: blood. All receptors come from a woman aged 55 to 70 with Graves' ophthalmopathy.

CDR3: CSSPGQGDTEAFF. DNA for the CDR3: TGCAGCTCACCGGGACAGGGAGACACTGAAGCTTTCTTT. The chain combines TRBV29-1 with TRBJ1-1, with 9 bases identical to TRBD1. This CDR3 has 13 amino acids. V was pared by 8 bases and J by 3 bases, with 7 bases of the junction left unmatched. In germline, CDR1 is SQVTM, CDR2 ANQGSEA.

A remark on this clonotype: The germline gene is not matched at one end of the junction; a read error may be the cause. The gene calls are TRBV20-1 and TRBJ2-1; 12 nucleotides align to TRBD2. The CDR3 extends over 14 amino acids. CDR1 is DFQATT and CDR2 is SNEGSKA in the germline V gene (reference sequence). CDR3 region: CSATPSGGVNEQSF. CDR3 in DNA: TGCAGTGCTACCCCTAGCGGGGGGGTCAATGAGCAGTCCTTC.

The rearrangement joins TRBV7-8 to TRBJ1-1; no definite D call. The CDR3 extends over 13 amino acids. In germline, CDR1 is SGHVS, CDR2 FQNEAQ. Trimming removed 5 bases from V and 5 bases from J, with 12 bases in between. CDR3 sequence reads: CASSTRLRTEAFF. The CDR3 DNA is TGTGCCAGCAGCACACGGCTGAGGACTGAAGCTTTCTTT.

Many counts were recorded for this clonotype. The V call is TRBV3-1, the J call TRBJ1-6; D gene uncertain. The CDR3 has 15 residues. V lost 0 bases and J lost 7, with 10 bases in between. CDR1 and CDR2 (germline): LGHDT, YNNKEL (reference sequence). CDR3 sequence (DNA): TGTGCCAGCAGCCAAGACGCCAGGCCCAATTCACCCCTCCACTTT. This translates into CASSQDARPNSPLHF.

The chain couples TRBV5-4 to TRBJ2-7; 15 bases match TRBD2. Germline CDR1 SGHNT, CDR2 YYREEE (reference sequence). V trimming: 3 bases; J trimming: 9 bases; junction bases outside the gene matches: 1. The CDR3 is 13 residues long. This chain's CDR3 is CASSWGLAGGQYF. The CDR3 DNA reads TGTGCCAGCAGCTGGGGACTAGCGGGGGGGCAGTACTTC.

The chain uses TRBV10-2 and TRBJ1-2; 7 bases match TRBD1. The V segment lost 9 bases and the J segment 6 bases; nucleotides outside the gene matches: 13. The CDR3 consists of 14 residues. Looked up from germline, CDR1 is WSHSY and CDR2 is SAAADI. CDR3 in amino acids: CASSTGPLSHGYTF. The CDR3 DNA reads as TGCGCCAGTTCGACAGGGCCCTTATCCCATGGCTACACCTTC.

This clonotype was seen ten or more times. This chain uses TRBV9 with TRBJ2-4, with D perhaps TRBD2 (7 bases). The CDR3 is 16 residues long. In germline, CDR1 is SGDLS, CDR2 YYNGEE. V was cut by 4 bases and J by 8 bases, with 22 bases left in between. CDR3 loop: CASSPPGASGVDIQYF. For the CDR3, the DNA is TGTGCCAGCAGCCCCCCAGGGGCGAGCGGGGTGGACATTCAGTACTTC. Complete variable domain (other parts from reference TRBV9 and TRBJ2-4): DSGVTQTPKHLITATGQRVTLRCSPRSGDLSVYWYQQSLDQGLQFLIQYYNGEERAKGNILERFSAQQFPDLHSELNLSSLELGDSALYFCASSPPGASGVDIQYFGAGTRLSVL.

This clonotype occurred once. One end of the junction is discordant with germline, which a read error may explain. The chain employs TRBV6-6 and TRBJ1-3; D call uncertain. The V gene's germline CDR1 is MNHNY and CDR2 SVGAGI (reference sequence). This CDR3 has 12 residues. The DNA of the CDR3 is TGTGCCAGCAGTTATGAGGGAAACGCCATATATTTC. It yields the protein CASSYEGNAIYF.

The CDR3 here is CATSNLGPKTETQYF. As DNA, the CDR3 is TGTGCCACCAGCAACCTGGGACCGAAGACAGAGACCCAGTACTTC. V and J are TRBV15 and TRBJ2-5; possibly TRBD1 or TRBD2 for D (5 bases each). With 4 bases removed from V and 4 bases from J, the gap between germline ends came to 16 bases. Germline loops: CDR1 LNHNV, CDR2 YYDKDF (reference sequence). The CDR3 has 15 amino acids.

On this clonotype itself: Just one base apart from a much larger clone, this may be a read error. The final CDR3 position lacks the conserved phenylalanine or tryptophan, pointing to a likely read error. The chain carries TRBV7-9 and TRBJ2-1; TRBD2 matches 10 bases. CDR1 and CDR2 from the germline V gene are SEHNR and FQNEAQ (reference sequence). After removal of 5 bases from V and 8 bases from J, the junction contained 12 bases not matched to a gene. The CDR3 runs to 16 residues. CDR3 bases: TGTGCCAGCAGCCAAGATCCGGCTAGCGGGAGCGATGAGCAGTTCCTC. It encodes CASSQDPASGSDEQFL.